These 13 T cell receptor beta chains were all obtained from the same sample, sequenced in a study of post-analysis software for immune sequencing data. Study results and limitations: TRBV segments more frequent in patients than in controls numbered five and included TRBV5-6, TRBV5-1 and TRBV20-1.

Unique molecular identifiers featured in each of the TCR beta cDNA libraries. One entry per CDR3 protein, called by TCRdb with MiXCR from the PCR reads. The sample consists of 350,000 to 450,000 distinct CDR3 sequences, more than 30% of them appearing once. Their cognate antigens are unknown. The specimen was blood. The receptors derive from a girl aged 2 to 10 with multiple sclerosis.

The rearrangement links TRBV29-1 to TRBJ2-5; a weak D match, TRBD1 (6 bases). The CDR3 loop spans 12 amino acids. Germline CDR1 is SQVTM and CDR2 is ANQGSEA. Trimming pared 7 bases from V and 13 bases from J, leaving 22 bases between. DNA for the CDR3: TGCAGCGGGGGACAAACCTTATACGAGCGGTACTTC. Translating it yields CSGGQTLYERYF.

CDR3 residues: CSVCSESYEQYF. The CDR3 DNA is TGCAGCGTCTGCAGCGAATCCTACGAGCAGTACTTC. This chain connects TRBV29-1 to TRBJ2-7; no reliable D call. The ends were cut back, 6 bases at V and 1 base at J, with 10 bases in the middle. Per the germline V gene, CDR1 is SQVTM and CDR2 is ANQGSEA. The CDR3 has 12 amino acids.

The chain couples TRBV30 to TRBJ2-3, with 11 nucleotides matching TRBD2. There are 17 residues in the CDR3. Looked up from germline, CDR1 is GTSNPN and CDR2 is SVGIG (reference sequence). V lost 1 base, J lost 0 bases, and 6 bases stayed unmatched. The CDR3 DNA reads TGTGCCTGGAGTGCGACTAGCGGGGCTTCTAGCACAGATACGCAGTATTTT. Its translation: CAWSATSGASSTDTQYF. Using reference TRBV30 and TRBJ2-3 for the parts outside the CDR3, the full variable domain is SQTIHQWPATLVQPVGSPLSLECTVEGTSNPNLYWYRQAAGRGLQLLFYSVGIGQISSEVPQNLSASRPQDRQFILSSKKLLLSDSGFYLCAWSATSGASSTDTQYFGPGTRLTVL.

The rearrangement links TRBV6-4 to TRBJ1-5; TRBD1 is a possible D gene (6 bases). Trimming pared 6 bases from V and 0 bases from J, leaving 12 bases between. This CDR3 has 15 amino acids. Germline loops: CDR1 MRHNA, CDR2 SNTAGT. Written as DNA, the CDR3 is TGTGCCAGCAGGCTGGACAGTTATAGCAATCAGCCCCAGCATTTT. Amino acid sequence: CASRLDSYSNQPQHF.

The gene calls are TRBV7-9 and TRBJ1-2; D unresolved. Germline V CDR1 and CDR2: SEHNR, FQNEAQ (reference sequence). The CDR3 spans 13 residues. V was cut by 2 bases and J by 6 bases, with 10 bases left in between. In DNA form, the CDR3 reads TGTGCCAGCAGCTTAAACCCTTTCCATGGCTACACCTTC. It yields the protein CASSLNPFHGYTF.

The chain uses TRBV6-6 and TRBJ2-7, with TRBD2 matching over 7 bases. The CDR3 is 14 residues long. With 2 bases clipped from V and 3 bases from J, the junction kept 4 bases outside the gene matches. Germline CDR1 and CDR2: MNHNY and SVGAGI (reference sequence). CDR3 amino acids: CASSYGGGSYEQYF. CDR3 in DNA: TGTGCCAGCAGTTACGGCGGGGGAAGCTACGAGCAGTACTTC.

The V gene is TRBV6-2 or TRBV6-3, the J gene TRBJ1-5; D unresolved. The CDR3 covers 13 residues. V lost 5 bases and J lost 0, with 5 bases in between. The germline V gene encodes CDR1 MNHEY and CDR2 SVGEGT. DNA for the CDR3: TGTGCCAGCAGTGACCCTAGCAATCAGCCCCAGCATTTT. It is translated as CASSDPSNQPQHF.

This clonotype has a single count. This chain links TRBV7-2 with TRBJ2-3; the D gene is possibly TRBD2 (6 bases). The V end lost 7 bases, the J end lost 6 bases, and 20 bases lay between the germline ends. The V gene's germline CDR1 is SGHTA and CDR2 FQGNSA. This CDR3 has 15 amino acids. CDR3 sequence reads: CASTRPGVEDDTQYF. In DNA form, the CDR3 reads TGTGCCAGCACTAGGCCGGGGGTCGAGGACGATACGCAGTATTTT.

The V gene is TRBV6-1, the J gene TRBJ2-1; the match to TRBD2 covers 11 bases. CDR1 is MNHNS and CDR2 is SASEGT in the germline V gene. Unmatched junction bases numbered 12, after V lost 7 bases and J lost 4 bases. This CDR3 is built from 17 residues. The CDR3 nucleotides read TGTGCCAGCACCCCTGGTGGGGGACTAGCGGTTTACAATGAGCAGTTCTTC. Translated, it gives CASTPGGGLAVYNEQFF.

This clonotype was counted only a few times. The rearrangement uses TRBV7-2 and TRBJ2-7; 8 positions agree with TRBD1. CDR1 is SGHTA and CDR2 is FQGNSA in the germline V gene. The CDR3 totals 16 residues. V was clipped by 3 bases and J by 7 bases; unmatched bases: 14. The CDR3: CASSFDPRTGSREQYF. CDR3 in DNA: TGTGCCAGCAGCTTTGACCCCCGGACAGGGAGTCGGGAGCAGTACTTC. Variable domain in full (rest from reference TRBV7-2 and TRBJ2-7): GAGVSQSPSNKVTEKGKDVELRCDPISGHTALYWYRQSLGQGLEFLIYFQGNSAPDKSGLPSDRFSAERTGGSVSTLTIQRTQQEDSAVYLCASSFDPRTGSREQYFGPGTRLTVT.

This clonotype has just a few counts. The chain's CDR3 is CASSPRQGSRTEAFF. The CDR3 bases are TGTGCCAGCAGTCCCAGACAGGGCTCACGGACTGAAGCTTTCTTT. The chain joins TRBV12-3 or TRBV12-4 to TRBJ1-1, with TRBD1 matching over 7 bases. The CDR3 runs to 15 residues. Trimming removed 5 bases from V and 5 bases from J; junction bases left unmatched: 11.

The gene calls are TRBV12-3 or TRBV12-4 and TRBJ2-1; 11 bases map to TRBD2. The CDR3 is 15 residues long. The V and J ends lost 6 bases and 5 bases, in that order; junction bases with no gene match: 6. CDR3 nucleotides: TGTGCCAGCAGCCCACGGACTAGCGGGCACAATGAGCAGTTCTTC. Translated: CASSPRTSGHNEQFF.

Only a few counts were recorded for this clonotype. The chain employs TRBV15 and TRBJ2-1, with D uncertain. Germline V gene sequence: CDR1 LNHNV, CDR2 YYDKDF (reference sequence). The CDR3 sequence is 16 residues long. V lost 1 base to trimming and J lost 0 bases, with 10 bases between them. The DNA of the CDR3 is TGTGCCACCAGCAGAGTCCGGCAGAGCTCCTACAATGAGCAGTTCTTC. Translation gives CATSRVRQSSYNEQFF.